Listed below are T cell receptor beta chains from one sample, sequenced in a study of blood T cell repertoires in COVID-19. The method was immunoSEQ multiplex PCR; TCRdb's version includes in-frame clones alone and lacks a portion of them. Of some 120,000 clones listed, 88% are singletons. Sequencing input: peripheral blood. Source of these receptors: a man over 45 with acute or convalescent COVID-19. CDR3s leave out the opening cysteine and the closing phenylalanine or tryptophan. A D gene is named only where the DNA matches it firmly.

v_call	d_call	j_call	cdr3_aa
TRBV19	-	TRBJ2-2	ASSIDTNTGELF
TRBV27	-	TRBJ2-5	ASSLGGAGQETQY
TRBV3-1/TRBV3-2	-	TRBJ2-7	ASSQPGYEQY
TRBV27	TRBD1	TRBJ1-4	ASSTRTGGLF
TRBV7-2	-	TRBJ1-3	ASSFRPENSGNTIY
TRBV5-1	-	TRBJ2-5	ASSSLASQETQY
TRBV7-2	-	TRBJ2-1	ASSLESTRTYNEQF
TRBV3-1/TRBV3-2	-	TRBJ2-2	ASSPFPGRSNTGELF
TRBV6-5	TRBD1	TRBJ1-2	ASSLRDSIGYT
TRBV27	TRBD1	TRBJ1-2	ASSPGQVENYGYT
TRBV3-1/TRBV3-2	TRBD1	TRBJ1-5	ASSQGRDRYQPQH
TRBV19	-	TRBJ1-2	ASSIGGGRTYGYT
TRBV2	-	TRBJ2-2	ASSGGESTGELF
TRBV11-3	TRBD2	TRBJ2-5	ASSLESIAGGQETQY
TRBV24-1	-	TRBJ1-5	ATAKTGNQPQH
TRBV3-1/TRBV3-2	-	TRBJ2-2	ASSPTDPGTGELF
TRBV11-2	-	TRBJ1-2	ASSSGSPGYGYT
TRBV30	TRBD1	TRBJ2-7	ARSRSGTGSSYEQY
TRBV6-5	TRBD1	TRBJ2-7	ASSRAGTASYEQY
TRBV2	TRBD1	TRBJ1-2	ASSIRTGEGGYT
TRBV27	-	TRBJ1-2	ASSLKAEGLSGYT
TRBV5-5	TRBD1	TRBJ1-5	ASSLQTGTTQPQH
TRBV11-3	-	TRBJ2-3	ASSFGVAVDTQY
TRBV10-3	-	TRBJ1-2	AISAGVGSYGYT